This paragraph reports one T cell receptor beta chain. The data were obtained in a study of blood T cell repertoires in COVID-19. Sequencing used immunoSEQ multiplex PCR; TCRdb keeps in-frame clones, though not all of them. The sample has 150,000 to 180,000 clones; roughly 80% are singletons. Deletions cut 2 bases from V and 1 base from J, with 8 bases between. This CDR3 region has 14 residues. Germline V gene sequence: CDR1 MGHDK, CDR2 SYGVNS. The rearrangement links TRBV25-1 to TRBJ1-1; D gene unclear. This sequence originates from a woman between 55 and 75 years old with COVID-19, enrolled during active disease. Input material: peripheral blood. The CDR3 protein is CASSELRPNTEAFF. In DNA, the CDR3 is TGTGCCAGCAGTGAACTACGCCCGAACACTGAAGCTTTCTTT.